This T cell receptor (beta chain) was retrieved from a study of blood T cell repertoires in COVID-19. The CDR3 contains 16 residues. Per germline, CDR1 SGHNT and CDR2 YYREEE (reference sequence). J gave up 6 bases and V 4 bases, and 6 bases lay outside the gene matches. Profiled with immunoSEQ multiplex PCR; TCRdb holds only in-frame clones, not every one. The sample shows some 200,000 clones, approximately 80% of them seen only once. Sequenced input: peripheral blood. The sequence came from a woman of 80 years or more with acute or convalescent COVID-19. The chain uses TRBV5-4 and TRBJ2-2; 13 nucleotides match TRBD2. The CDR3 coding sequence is TGTGCCAGCAGCCTCAGGACTAGCGGGAGCGCCGGGGAGCTGTTTTTT. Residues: CASSLRTSGSAGELFF.